This TCR beta chain was recovered during a study of blood T cell repertoires in COVID-19. Source study methods: Reference gene primer amplification in the assay estimated nucleated cell counts. Sequencing used immunoSEQ multiplex PCR; TCRdb keeps in-frame clones, though not all of them. V, J and clone size are those of that table, while D and trimming were read from the DNA. The profile shows some 160,000 clones, around 80% of them singletons. The sequenced sample consisted of PBMCs or T cells enriched from blood (not recorded which). The TCR comes from a woman aged 50 to 60 who had recovered from COVID-19.

In DNA, the CDR3 is TGCGCCAGCAGCCAACGGGGAGGGCTAGACTACAATGAGCAGTTCTTC. Translating it yields CASSQRGGLDYNEQFF. The J gene is TRBJ2-1, the V gene TRBV4-1; 7 nucleotides agree with TRBD2. The V gene end was trimmed by 2 bases and the J gene end by 3 bases; junction bases not matched to a gene: 7. Germline values: CDR1 MGHRA, CDR2 YSYEKL. The CDR3 length is 16 residues.